A single sample gave rise to the 22 T cell receptor beta chains below, sequenced in a study of cytomegalovirus exposure and HLA in healthy donors. Primers: 60 Vbeta forward and 13 Jbeta reverse. The table came from immunoSEQ multiplex PCR; TCRdb's copy has only in-frame clones and leaves some out. The table has some 180,000 clones, about 9.4% seen once. The sequenced sample was PBMCs. The source is a woman younger than 45 in good health and CMV-seropositive.

V gene TRBV30 combines with J gene TRBJ2-5; 8 nucleotides line up with TRBD2. Germline loops: CDR1 GTSNPN, CDR2 SVGIG (reference sequence). There are 14 residues in the CDR3. V gave up 4 bases and J gave up 5 bases; unmatched junction bases: 9. The CDR3 sequence: CAWTPGLVWETQYF. The CDR3 DNA is TGTGCCTGGACCCCGGGACTAGTATGGGAGACCCAGTACTTC.

This clone was seen only a few times. The chain couples TRBV7-9 to TRBJ2-7, with 7 bases that match TRBD1. The CDR3 has 18 amino acids. V lost 5 bases to trimming and J lost 3 bases; unmatched junction nucleotides: 19. The germline CDR1 and CDR2 sequences are SEHNR and FQNEAQ (reference sequence). CDR3 region: CASSNILTRDSIFYEQYF. In DNA form, the CDR3 reads TGTGCCAGCAGCAACATCCTGACCCGGGACAGTATATTCTACGAGCAGTACTTC.

This clone was seen only a few times. Written as DNA, the CDR3 is TGTGCCAGCAGCTTTCTAGGGGTGTCCTACGAGCAGTACTTC. Translating it yields CASSFLGVSYEQYF. V is TRBV11-2 and J is TRBJ2-5; a weak D match, TRBD1 (5 bases). The DNA end favors TRBJ2-7, so the J call may be wrong. There are 14 residues in the CDR3. Germline CDR1 and CDR2: SGHAT and FQNNGV.

This clone was picked up a small number of times. The rearrangement uses TRBV6-6 and TRBJ2-5; TRBD2 agrees at 10 bases. V shed 6 bases, J shed 1 base, and the junction held 5 bases outside the gene matches. There are 15 residues in the CDR3. Germline assignment: CDR1 MNHNY and CDR2 SVGAGI (reference sequence). The CDR3, as DNA: TGTGCCAGCAGAAAGCGGGAGGGCCGCCAAGAGACCCAGTACTTC. It encodes CASRKREGRQETQYF.

This clone was seen a handful of times. The gene calls are TRBV5-1 and TRBJ2-1; TRBD1 matches at 12 bases. In germline, CDR1 is SGHRS, CDR2 YFSETQ. CDR3 size: 15 residues. J lost 9 bases, V lost 0 bases, and 4 bases had no gene match. CDR3 residues: CASSLVGQGAGEQFF. For the CDR3, the DNA is TGCGCCAGCAGCTTGGTGGGACAGGGGGCCGGTGAGCAGTTCTTC.

The CDR3 nucleotides are TGTGCCAGCAGTTTCGACAGGGAGACGCCCCAGCATTTT. Protein sequence: CASSFDRETPQHF. The chain recombines TRBV27 with TRBJ1-5; TRBD1 aligns across 7 bases. The J segment lost 9 bases and the V segment lost 3 bases, leaving 5 bases of the junction unmatched. This CDR3 region has 13 residues. CDR1 is MNHEY and CDR2 is SMNVEV in the germline V gene (reference sequence).

The chain couples TRBV7-3 to TRBJ2-5; the match to TRBD2 covers 12 bases. This CDR3 region has 15 residues. CDR1 is SGHTA, CDR2 FQGTGA, per germline. Trimming removed 0 bases from V and 12 bases from J; junction bases left unmatched: 8. The CDR3 protein is CASSLTASGRAPEYF. The CDR3 DNA reads as TGTGCCAGCAGCTTAACGGCTAGCGGGAGGGCCCCGGAGTACTTC.

The rearrangement links TRBV5-1 to TRBJ2-7; 7 bases match TRBD1. The junction had 11 bases not matched to a gene; V was cut back by 4 bases and J by 7 bases. The CDR3 runs to 14 residues. CDR1 is SGHRS and CDR2 is YFSETQ in the germline V gene. The CDR3: CASSRDRASGEQYF. The DNA of the CDR3 is TGCGCCAGCAGCCGTGACAGGGCGTCGGGAGAGCAGTACTTC.

This clone was found a few times. J is TRBJ2-7 and V is TRBV5-1, with 8 bases identical to TRBD1. Per the germline V gene, CDR1 is SGHRS and CDR2 is YFSETQ. V shed 4 bases, J shed 2 bases, and the junction held 8 bases outside the gene matches. The CDR3 has 15 amino acids. CDR3 amino acids: CASSATGGPTYEQYF. CDR3 DNA sequence: TGCGCCAGCAGCGCCACAGGGGGTCCTACCTACGAGCAGTACTTC.

The rearrangement links TRBV5-1 to TRBJ2-5; D remains unclear. The CDR3 runs 13 residues. Trimming stripped 8 bases from V and 1 base from J, with 12 bases between. Per germline, CDR1 SGHRS and CDR2 YFSETQ. CDR3 in DNA: TGCGCCAGTCTTAGCCCACCCCAAGAGACCCAGTACTTC. This translates into CASLSPPQETQYF.

This clone occurred a few times. This sequence joins TRBV7-8 and TRBJ2-1; no firm D call. The CDR3 runs 16 residues. V was clipped by 1 base and J by 3 bases, with 13 bases between them. CDR1 and CDR2 (germline): SGHVS, FQNEAQ. The CDR3 here is CASSLGATAGYNEQFF. Written as DNA, the CDR3 is TGTGCCAGCAGCTTAGGGGCAACCGCAGGCTACAATGAGCAGTTCTTC.

This clone was observed a few times. J is TRBJ2-5 and V is TRBV9; tentatively, D is TRBD2 (6 bases). Trimming left V 2 bases short and J 4 bases short, with 18 bases between. CDR1 is SGDLS, CDR2 YYNGEE, per germline. This CDR3 is built from 16 residues. CDR3 in DNA: TGTGCCAGCAGCGTTGGGACTTTCCGAACGGTAGAGACCCAGTACTTC. It yields the protein CASSVGTFRTVETQYF.

The chain recombines TRBV5-4 with TRBJ2-7; the D gene is possibly TRBD1 (5 bases). The CDR3 has 16 amino acids. In germline, CDR1 is SGHNT, CDR2 YYREEE (reference sequence). V lost 4 bases, J lost 6 bases, and 23 bases lay in between. The CDR3 protein is CASSPRNRLDRPEQYF. Here the CDR3 DNA reads TGTGCCAGCAGCCCGCGGAACAGGCTGGATCGGCCCGAGCAGTACTTC.

This clone appeared a few times. This CDR3 is CASSLGTSRNNEQFF. In nucleotides, the CDR3 is TGTGCCAGCAGCTTAGGGACTAGCAGAAACAATGAGCAGTTCTTC. This sequence joins TRBV5-6 and TRBJ2-1; 9 bases agree with TRBD2. The CDR3 totals 15 residues. The junction had 5 bases not matched to a gene; V was cut back by 2 bases and J by 5 bases. CDR1 SGHDT and CDR2 YYEEEE come from the germline V gene.

Comment on this clone: Other nucleotide sequences in the sample specify the same CDR3. The chain links TRBV7-2 to TRBJ2-2, with TRBD1 matching 7 bases. The CDR3 contains 14 residues. V trimming: 6 bases; J trimming: 2 bases; junction bases outside the gene matches: 3. Germline V gives CDR1 SGHTA, CDR2 FQGNSA. The CDR3 nucleotides read TGTGCCAGCAGTCGGGACAGTAACACCGGGGAGCTGTTTTTT. Amino acid sequence: CASSRDSNTGELFF.

This clone was detected a few times. The chain employs TRBV5-1 and TRBJ1-1; D is uncertain. Germline lookup yields CDR1 SGHRS and CDR2 YFSETQ. CDR3 length equals 14 residues. Trimming left V 6 bases short and J 1 base short, with 13 bases between. Here the CDR3 DNA reads TGCGCCAGCACCCCGGGAGGGAGGAACACTGAAGCTTTCTTT. Translated: CASTPGGRNTEAFF.

This clone turned up a few times. The chain is built from TRBV6-1 and TRBJ2-7, with 8 nucleotides matching TRBD2. CDR3 length equals 14 residues. The J segment lost 4 bases and the V segment lost 7 bases, leaving 9 bases of the junction unmatched. Germline values: CDR1 MNHNS, CDR2 SASEGT. This CDR3 is CASNEGGGGYEQYF. The CDR3 nucleotides are TGTGCCAGCAACGAGGGGGGCGGGGGGTACGAGCAGTACTTC.

The chain recombines TRBV13 with TRBJ2-1; D is unresolved. V lost 5 bases and J lost 8, with 16 bases in between. In germline, CDR1 is PRHDT, CDR2 FYEKMQ (reference sequence). CDR3 length: 14 amino acids. CDR3 nucleotides: TGTGCCAGCAGCCCCCGAGGAGTTATCCATGAGCAGTTCTTC. Its protein product is CASSPRGVIHEQFF. The full variable domain, completed using reference TRBV13 and TRBJ2-1, is AAGVIQSPRHLIKEKRETATLKCYPIPRHDTVYWYQQGPGQDPQFLISFYEKMQSDKGSIPDRFSAQQFSDYHSELNMSSLELGDSALYFCASSPRGVIHEQFFGPGTRLTVL.

The chain joins TRBV5-4 to TRBJ2-5, with TRBD1 matching 8 bases. The V gene's germline CDR1 is SGHNT and CDR2 YYREEE (reference sequence). This CDR3 has 14 residues. After removal of 4 bases from V and 5 bases from J, the junction contained 7 bases not matched to a gene. The CDR3 loop is CASSQGQVKETQYF. The CDR3 DNA sequence: TGTGCCAGCAGCCAGGGACAGGTTAAGGAGACCCAGTACTTC.

The rearrangement links TRBV21-1 to TRBJ2-5; the DNA was not compared with TRBD2, the D call given in the table. TRBV21-1 constitutes a pseudogene. The CDR3 has 16 residues. The CDR3 loop reads CASSKLGLAEEETQYF. The CDR3 region has the DNA TGTGCCAGCAGCAAATTGGGACTAGCGGAAGAAGAGACCCAGTACTTC.

The rearrangement joins TRBV29-1 to TRBJ1-3; the D is unclear. The germline CDR1 and CDR2 sequences are SQVTM and ANQGSEA. Deletions cut 2 bases from V and 1 base from J, with 6 bases between. The CDR3 totals 13 residues. CDR3 bases: TGCAGCGTTGAAAACAAATCTGGAAACACCATATATTTT. It yields the protein CSVENKSGNTIYF.

This chain uses TRBV5-1 with TRBJ2-7; a weak D match, TRBD2 (5 bases). Germline assignment: CDR1 SGHRS and CDR2 YFSETQ. The CDR3 is made up of 14 amino acids. The V end was cut by 0 bases, the J end by 3 bases, with 10 bases between. The CDR3 sequence: CASSLGLTYYEQYF. The DNA for the CDR3 is TGCGCCAGCAGCTTGGGACTAACGTACTACGAGCAGTACTTC.